The 18 T cell receptor beta chains in this list originate from one sample, sequenced in a study of T cell changes during pregnancy in multiple sclerosis. Only in-frame clones appear in the TCRdb table, and some are missing; sequencing was by immunoSEQ multiplex PCR. Of tens of thousands of clones in the sample, 88% were seen once. The sample was CD8+ T cells from peripheral blood mononuclear cells, taken after pregnancy. The source is a female donor in good health, enrolled as a control in a pregnancy study.

The genes are TRBV5-1 and TRBJ2-7, with D uncertain. The CDR3 runs 15 residues. CDR1 and CDR2 (germline): SGHRS, YFSETQ. Trimming removed 0 bases at V and 0 bases at J, with 10 bases between. The CDR3 sequence is CASSLAGESSYEQYF. The CDR3 DNA reads as TGCGCCAGCAGCTTGGCTGGAGAAAGCTCCTACGAGCAGTACTTC. Full variable domain (rest looked up from reference TRBV5-1 and TRBJ2-7): KAGVTQTPRYLIKTRGQQVTLSCSPISGHRSVSWYQQTPGQGLQFLFEYFSETQRNKGNFPGRFSGRQFSNSRSEMNVSTLELGDSALYLCASSLAGESSYEQYFGPGTRLTVT.

The chain has TRBV11-1 and TRBJ1-1; 8 nucleotides line up with TRBD1. The trim removed 5 bases at V and 5 bases at J, leaving 7 bases unmatched. Germline CDR1 reads SGHAT; CDR2 reads FQDESV (reference sequence). The CDR3 spans 14 residues. The CDR3, as DNA: TGTGCCAGCAGCCTTGGACAGGGAAGGACTGAAGCTTTCTTT. Its protein is CASSLGQGRTEAFF.

The rearrangement joins TRBV15 to TRBJ2-3; D ambiguous. Germline V lookup: CDR1 LNHNV, CDR2 YYDKDF (reference sequence). V lost 2 bases, J lost 2 bases, and 5 bases lay in between. The CDR3 is 13 amino acids. CDR3 in DNA: TGTGCCACCAGCAGAAAACTCACAGATACGCAGTATTTT. It yields the protein CATSRKLTDTQYF.

The chain employs TRBV6-1 and TRBJ1-1; D is ambiguous. Trimming stripped 3 bases from V and 0 bases from J, with 8 bases between. The CDR3 runs to 14 residues. Germline CDR1 MNHNS, CDR2 SASEGT. Here the CDR3 DNA reads TGTGCCAGCAGTGATTCAGATCTGAACACTGAAGCTTTCTTT. Translation: CASSDSDLNTEAFF.

V is TRBV6-1 and J is TRBJ1-5, with TRBD1 identical over 11 bases. Looked up from germline, CDR1 is MNHNS and CDR2 is SASEGT. J was trimmed by 5 bases and V by 3 bases; bases with no gene match: 3. The CDR3 runs to 15 residues. CDR3 in DNA: TGTGCCAGCAGTGATGGGACAGGGGGTCATCAGCCCCAGCATTTT. It codes for CASSDGTGGHQPQHF.

The CDR3 DNA reads TGTGCCAGCAGCGAGGCCCTAGCGGGGGGGCCGGTCACCGGGGAGCTGTTTTTT. It translates to CASSEALAGGPVTGELFF. The chain is built from TRBV11-2 and TRBJ2-2, with 12 bases lining up with TRBD2. Germline trimming cut 5 bases from V and 4 bases from J; bases unmatched to any gene: 11. Germline V gene data show CDR1 as SGHAT and CDR2 as FQNNGV. The CDR3 is made up of 18 amino acids.

The chain uses TRBV5-5 and TRBJ2-3; D is ambiguous. V was trimmed by 2 bases and J by 6 bases, leaving 7 bases between them. The CDR3 totals 12 residues. The germline CDR1 and CDR2 sequences are SGHKS and YYEKEE (reference sequence). CDR3 sequence: CASSFSGDTQYF. The CDR3 DNA follows: TGTGCCAGCAGCTTTTCCGGGGATACGCAGTATTTT. Drawing the rest from reference TRBV5-5 and TRBJ2-3, the complete variable domain is DAGVTQSPTHLIKTRGQQVTLRCSPISGHKSVSWYQQVLGQGPQFIFQYYEKEERGRGNFPDRFSARQFPNYSSELNVNALLLGDSALYLCASSFSGDTQYFGPGTRLTVL.

The chain has TRBV4-3 and TRBJ2-1, with TRBD2 matching 10 bases. Germline CDR1 is LGHNA and CDR2 is YSLEER. The CDR3 sequence is 15 residues long. After removal of 5 bases from V and 5 bases from J, the junction contained 6 bases not matched to a gene. The CDR3: CASSSTSGANNEQFF. The CDR3 DNA follows: TGCGCCAGCAGCTCCACTAGCGGGGCGAACAATGAGCAGTTCTTC.

CDR3 DNA sequence: TGTGCCAGCAGCGTAGCTAGCGGGGGGTGGGAGACCCAGTACTTC. As protein: CASSVASGGWETQYF. The V call is TRBV9, the J call TRBJ2-5; TRBD2 agrees at 11 bases. The ends lost 0 bases at V and 5 bases at J; junction bases unmatched: 3. This CDR3 is built from 15 residues. Germline values: CDR1 SGDLS, CDR2 YYNGEE.

This clone has only one observation. J is TRBJ2-7 and V is TRBV4-3; 10 bases map to TRBD1. V lost 0 bases to trimming and J lost 4 bases; unmatched junction nucleotides: 3. Germline CDR1 is LGHNA and CDR2 is YSLEER. The CDR3 has 15 amino acids. Written as DNA, the CDR3 is TGCGCCAGCAGCCAAGATTGGGACAGGGGTTACGAGCAGTACTTC. This codes for CASSQDWDRGYEQYF.

In the case of this clone: Other nucleotide sequences from this sample produce the same CDR3. The J gene is TRBJ2-7, the V gene TRBV6-5; TRBD1 matches at 10 bases. The CDR3 spans 14 residues. V gave up 6 bases and J gave up 7 bases; unmatched junction bases: 9. The V gene's germline CDR1 is MNHEY and CDR2 SVGAGI. CDR3 in amino acids: CASRDRGQGSEQYF. In DNA, the CDR3 is TGTGCCAGCAGGGACCGGGGACAGGGGTCTGAGCAGTACTTC.

The J gene is TRBJ1-5, the V gene TRBV4-1; a weak D match, TRBD1 (6 bases). Trimming removed 0 bases from V and 3 bases from J, with 9 bases in between. The CDR3 is 15 residues long. Germline values: CDR1 MGHRA, CDR2 YSYEKL. The DNA for the CDR3 is TGCGCCAGCAGCCAAGAAGGACAGTCCAATCAGCCCCAGCATTTT. Its protein product is CASSQEGQSNQPQHF.

The chain carries TRBV19 and TRBJ1-6; D unclear. Trimming cost V 8 bases and J 2 bases, with 19 bases left between them. The CDR3 sequence is 17 residues long. Looked up from germline, CDR1 is LNHDA and CDR2 is SQIVND (reference sequence). The CDR3 here is CASSERAGSTYNSPLHF. The CDR3 DNA is TGTGCCAGTTCAGAGAGGGCGGGGTCCACCTATAATTCACCCCTCCACTTT.

This chain joins TRBV10-3 and TRBJ2-3; 9 nucleotides agree with TRBD2. The ends lost 2 bases at V and 6 bases at J; junction bases unmatched: 3. Germline CDR1 and CDR2: ENHRY and SYGVKD. This CDR3 has 14 residues. The CDR3 region has the DNA TGTGCCATCAGTGAGGGGACTAGCAGCGATACGCAGTATTTT. Its translation is CAISEGTSSDTQYF.

The V gene is TRBV30, the J gene TRBJ1-2; TRBD1 is a possible D gene (6 bases). The CDR3 runs to 14 residues. Deletions cut 3 bases from V and 4 bases from J, with 15 bases between. Germline CDR1 reads GTSNPN; CDR2 reads SVGIG (reference sequence). The DNA of the CDR3 is TGTGCCTGGAGGGAGGGGGGGGATCCCTATGGCTACACCTTC. Its translation is CAWREGGDPYGYTF.

The chain employs TRBV28 and TRBJ2-1; TRBD2 agrees at 8 bases. Germline CDR1 and CDR2: MDHEN and SYDVKM. The V gene end was trimmed by 2 bases and the J gene end by 4 bases; junction bases not matched to a gene: 13. The CDR3 runs to 18 residues. CDR3 in amino acids: CASSLRASGGGFYNEQFF. As DNA, the CDR3 is TGTGCCAGCAGTTTAAGGGCCAGCGGGGGCGGGTTTTACAATGAGCAGTTCTTC.

This sequence joins TRBV7-8 and TRBJ2-2; perhaps TRBD1 as D (5 bases). Trimming took 4 bases from V and 1 from J, leaving 16 bases between them. CDR1 and CDR2 from the germline V gene are SGHVS and FQNEAQ. The length of the CDR3 is 17 residues. CDR3 sequence reads: CASSSLNQGMNTGELFF. The DNA for the CDR3 is TGTGCCAGCAGCTCCCTGAACCAGGGCATGAACACCGGGGAGCTGTTTTTT.

The rearrangement joins TRBV11-2 to TRBJ2-7; the match to TRBD1 covers 9 bases. Germline V gene data show CDR1 as SGHAT and CDR2 as FQNNGV. The CDR3 covers 14 residues. J was trimmed by 2 bases and V by 3 bases; bases with no gene match: 2. CDR3 sequence reads: CASSLGQGAYEQYF. The CDR3 DNA sequence: TGTGCCAGCAGCTTGGGACAGGGAGCCTACGAGCAGTACTTC.